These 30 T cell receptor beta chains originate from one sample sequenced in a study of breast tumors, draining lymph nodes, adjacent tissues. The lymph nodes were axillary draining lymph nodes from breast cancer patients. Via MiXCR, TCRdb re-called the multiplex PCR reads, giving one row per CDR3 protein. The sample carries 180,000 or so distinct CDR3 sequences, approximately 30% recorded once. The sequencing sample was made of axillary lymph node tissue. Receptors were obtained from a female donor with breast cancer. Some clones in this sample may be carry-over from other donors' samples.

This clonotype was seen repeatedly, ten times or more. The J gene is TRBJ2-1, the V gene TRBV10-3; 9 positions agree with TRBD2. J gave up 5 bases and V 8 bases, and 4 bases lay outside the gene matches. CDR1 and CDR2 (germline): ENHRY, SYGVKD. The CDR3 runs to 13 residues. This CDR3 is CAIAGGLNNEQFF. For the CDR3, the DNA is TGTGCCATCGCGGGGGGGCTTAACAATGAGCAGTTCTTC.

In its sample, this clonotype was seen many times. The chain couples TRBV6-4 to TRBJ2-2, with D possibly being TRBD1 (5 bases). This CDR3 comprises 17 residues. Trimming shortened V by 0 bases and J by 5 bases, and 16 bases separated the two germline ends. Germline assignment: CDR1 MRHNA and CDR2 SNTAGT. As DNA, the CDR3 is TGTGCCAGCAGTGACTCCCCGTTGCCAGGGTCTACCGGGGAGCTGTTTTTT. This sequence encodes CASSDSPLPGSTGELFF.

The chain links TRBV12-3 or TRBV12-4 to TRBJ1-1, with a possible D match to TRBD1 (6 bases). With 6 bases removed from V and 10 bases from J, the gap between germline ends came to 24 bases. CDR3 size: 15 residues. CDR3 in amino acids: CASSHTGRAVRVAFF. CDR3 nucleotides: TGTGCCAGCAGCCACACAGGGAGGGCAGTTCGGGTAGCTTTCTTT.

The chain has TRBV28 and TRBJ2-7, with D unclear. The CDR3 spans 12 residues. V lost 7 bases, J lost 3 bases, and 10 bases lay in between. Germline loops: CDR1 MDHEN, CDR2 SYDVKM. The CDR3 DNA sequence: TGTGCCAGCAAGAACAGCGACTACGAGCAGTACTTC. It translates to CASKNSDYEQYF.

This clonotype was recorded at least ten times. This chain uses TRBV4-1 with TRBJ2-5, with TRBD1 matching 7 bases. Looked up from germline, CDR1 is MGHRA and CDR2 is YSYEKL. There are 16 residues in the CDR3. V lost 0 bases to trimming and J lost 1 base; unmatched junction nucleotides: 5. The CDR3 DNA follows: TGCGCCAGCAGCCAAGATCGCCGACAGGGCCAAGAGACCCAGTACTTC. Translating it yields CASSQDRRQGQETQYF.

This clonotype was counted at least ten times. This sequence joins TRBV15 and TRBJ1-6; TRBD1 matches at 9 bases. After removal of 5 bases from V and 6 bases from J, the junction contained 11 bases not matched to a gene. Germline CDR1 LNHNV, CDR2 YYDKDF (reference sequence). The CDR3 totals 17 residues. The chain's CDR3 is CATSGPRQGGRNSPLHF. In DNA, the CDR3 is TGTGCCACCAGCGGACCTAGACAGGGGGGCCGTAATTCACCCCTCCACTTT.

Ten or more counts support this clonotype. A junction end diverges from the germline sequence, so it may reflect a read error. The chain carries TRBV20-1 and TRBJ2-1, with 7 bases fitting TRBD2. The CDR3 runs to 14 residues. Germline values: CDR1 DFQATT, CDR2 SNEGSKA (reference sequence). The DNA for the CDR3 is TGCAGTGCTAGGGCCGGGACTAACTACACTGAGCAGTTCTTC. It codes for CSARAGTNYTEQFF.

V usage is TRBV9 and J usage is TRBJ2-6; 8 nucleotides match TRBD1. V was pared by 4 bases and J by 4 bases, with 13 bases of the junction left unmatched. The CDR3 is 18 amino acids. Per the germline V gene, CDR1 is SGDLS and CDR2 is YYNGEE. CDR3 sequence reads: CASSLTIGTGTGANVLTF. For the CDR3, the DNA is TGTGCCAGCAGCCTCACCATTGGGACAGGTACCGGGGCCAACGTCCTGACTTTC.

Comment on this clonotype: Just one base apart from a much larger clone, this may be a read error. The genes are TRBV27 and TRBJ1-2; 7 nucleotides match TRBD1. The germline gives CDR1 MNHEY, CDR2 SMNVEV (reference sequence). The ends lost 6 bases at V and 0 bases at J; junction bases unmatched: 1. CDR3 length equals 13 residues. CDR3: CASRQGANYGYTF. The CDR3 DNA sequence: TGTGCCAGCAGGCAGGGGGCTAACTATGGCTACACCTTC.

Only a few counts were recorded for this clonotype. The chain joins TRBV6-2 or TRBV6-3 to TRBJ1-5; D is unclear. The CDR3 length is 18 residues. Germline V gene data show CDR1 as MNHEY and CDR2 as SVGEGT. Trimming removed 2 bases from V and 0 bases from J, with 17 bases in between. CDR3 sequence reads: CASSYKGDHSHSNQPQHF. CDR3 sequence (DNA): TGTGCCAGCAGTTACAAGGGAGACCATTCTCATAGCAATCAGCCCCAGCATTTT.

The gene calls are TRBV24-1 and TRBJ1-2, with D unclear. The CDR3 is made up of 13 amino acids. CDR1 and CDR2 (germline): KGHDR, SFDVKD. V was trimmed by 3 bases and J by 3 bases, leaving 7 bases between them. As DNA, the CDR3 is TGTGCCACCAGTGATCCCACGGACTATGGCTACACCTTC. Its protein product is CATSDPTDYGYTF.

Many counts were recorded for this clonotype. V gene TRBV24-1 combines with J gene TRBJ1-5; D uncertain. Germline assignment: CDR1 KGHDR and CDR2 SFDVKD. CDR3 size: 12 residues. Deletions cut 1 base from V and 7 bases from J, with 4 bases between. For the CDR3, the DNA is TGTGCCACCAGTGATTTCGGCCAGCCCCAGCATTTT. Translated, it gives CATSDFGQPQHF.

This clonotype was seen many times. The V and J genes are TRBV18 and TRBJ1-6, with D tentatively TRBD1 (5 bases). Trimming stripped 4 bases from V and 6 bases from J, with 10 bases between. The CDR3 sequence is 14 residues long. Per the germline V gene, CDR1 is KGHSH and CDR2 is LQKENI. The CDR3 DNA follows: TGTGCCAGCTCACGGGACGGAGGTAATTCACCCCTCCACTTT. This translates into CASSRDGGNSPLHF. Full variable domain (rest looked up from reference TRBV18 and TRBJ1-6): NAGVMQNPRHLVRRRGQEARLRCSPMKGHSHVYWYRQLPEEGLKFMVYLQKENIIDESGMPKERFSAEFPKEGPSILRIQQVVRGDSAAYFCASSRDGGNSPLHFGNGTRLTVT.

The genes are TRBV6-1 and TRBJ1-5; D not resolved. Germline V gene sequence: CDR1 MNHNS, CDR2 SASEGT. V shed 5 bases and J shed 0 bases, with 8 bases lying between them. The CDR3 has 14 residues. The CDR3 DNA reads TGTGCCAGCAGTCAATCCCATAGCAATCAGCCCCAGCATTTT. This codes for CASSQSHSNQPQHF.

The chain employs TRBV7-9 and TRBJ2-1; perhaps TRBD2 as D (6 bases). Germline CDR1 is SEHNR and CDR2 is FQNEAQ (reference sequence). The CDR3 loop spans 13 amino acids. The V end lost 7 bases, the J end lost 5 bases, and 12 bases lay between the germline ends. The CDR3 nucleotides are TGTGCCAGCAAGGCGGGAATGAACAATGAGCAGTTCTTC. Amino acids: CASKAGMNNEQFF.

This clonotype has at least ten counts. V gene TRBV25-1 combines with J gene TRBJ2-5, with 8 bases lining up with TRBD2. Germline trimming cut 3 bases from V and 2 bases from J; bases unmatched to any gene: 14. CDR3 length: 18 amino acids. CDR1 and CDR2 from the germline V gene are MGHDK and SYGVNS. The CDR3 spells CASSEGVFLAGLQETQYF. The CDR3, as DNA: TGTGCCAGCAGTGAGGGGGTATTTCTAGCGGGTTTGCAAGAGACCCAGTACTTC.

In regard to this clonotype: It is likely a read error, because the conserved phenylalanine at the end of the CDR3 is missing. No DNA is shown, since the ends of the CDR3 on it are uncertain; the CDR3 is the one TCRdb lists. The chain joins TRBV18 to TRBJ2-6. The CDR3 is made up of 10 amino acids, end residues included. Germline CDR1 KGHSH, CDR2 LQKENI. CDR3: CASSPWVGTS.

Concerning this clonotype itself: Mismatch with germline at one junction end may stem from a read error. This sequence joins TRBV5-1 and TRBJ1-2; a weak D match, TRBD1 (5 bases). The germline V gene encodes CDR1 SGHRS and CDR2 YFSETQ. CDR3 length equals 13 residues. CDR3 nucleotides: TGCGTCAGCAGCTTGGAGGGGAGGTACGGCTACACCTTC. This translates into CVSSLEGRYGYTF.

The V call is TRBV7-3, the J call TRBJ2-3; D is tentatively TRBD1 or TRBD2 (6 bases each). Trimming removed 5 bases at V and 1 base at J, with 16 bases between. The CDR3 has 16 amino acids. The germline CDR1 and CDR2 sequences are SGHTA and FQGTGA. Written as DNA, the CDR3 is TGTGCCAGCAGCACCCCACCGGGGGCTCGCACAGATACGCAGTATTTT. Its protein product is CASSTPPGARTDTQYF.

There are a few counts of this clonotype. The CDR3 loop is CASSTSGYSSYEQYF. DNA of the CDR3: TGTGCCAGCAGTACGAGCGGGTACAGCTCCTACGAGCAGTACTTC. The V gene is TRBV28, the J gene TRBJ2-7; maybe TRBD2 (6 bases). The length of the CDR3 is 15 residues. V lost 5 bases and J 0 bases, leaving 14 bases between the germline ends. Germline CDR1 MDHEN, CDR2 SYDVKM.

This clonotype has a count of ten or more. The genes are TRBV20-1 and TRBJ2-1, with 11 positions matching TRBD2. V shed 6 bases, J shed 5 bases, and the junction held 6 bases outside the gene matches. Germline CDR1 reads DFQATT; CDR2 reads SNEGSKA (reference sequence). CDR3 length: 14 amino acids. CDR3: CSAVLAGVDNEQFF. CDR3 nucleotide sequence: TGCAGTGCCGTACTAGCGGGGGTTGACAATGAGCAGTTCTTC.

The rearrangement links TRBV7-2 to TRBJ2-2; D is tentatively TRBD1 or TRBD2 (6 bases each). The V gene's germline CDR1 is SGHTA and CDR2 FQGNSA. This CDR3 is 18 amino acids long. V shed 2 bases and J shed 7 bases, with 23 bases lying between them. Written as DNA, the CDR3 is TGTGCCAGCAGCTTAACGGGGGCCTCTAGCGCAGAGGGCGGGGAGCTGTTTTTT. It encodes CASSLTGASSAEGGELFF.

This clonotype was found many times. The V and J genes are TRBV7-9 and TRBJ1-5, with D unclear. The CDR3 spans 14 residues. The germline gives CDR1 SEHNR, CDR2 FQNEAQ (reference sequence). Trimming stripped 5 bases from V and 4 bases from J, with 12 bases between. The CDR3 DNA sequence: TGTGCCAGCAGCCCCGGTCTGGATAATCAGCCCCAGCATTTT. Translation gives CASSPGLDNQPQHF.

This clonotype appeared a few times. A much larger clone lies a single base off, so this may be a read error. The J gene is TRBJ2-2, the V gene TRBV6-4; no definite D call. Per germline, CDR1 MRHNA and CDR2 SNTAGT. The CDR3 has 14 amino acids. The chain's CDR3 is CASSHSVNTGELFF. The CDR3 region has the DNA TGTGCCAGCAGTCACTCAGTGAACACCGGGGAGCTGTTTTTT.

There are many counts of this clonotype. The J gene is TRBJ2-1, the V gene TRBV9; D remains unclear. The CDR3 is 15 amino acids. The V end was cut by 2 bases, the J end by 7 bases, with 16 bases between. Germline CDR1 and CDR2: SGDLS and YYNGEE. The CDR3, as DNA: TGTGCCAGCAGCGTTGGTGCTTCCTTTGGAAATGAGCAGTTCTTC. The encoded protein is CASSVGASFGNEQFF.

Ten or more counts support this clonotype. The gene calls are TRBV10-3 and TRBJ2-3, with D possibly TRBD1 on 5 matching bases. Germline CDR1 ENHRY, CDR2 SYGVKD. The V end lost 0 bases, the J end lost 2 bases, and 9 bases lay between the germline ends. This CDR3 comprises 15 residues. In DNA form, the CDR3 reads TGTGCCATCAGTGAGTCCGGCAGGGCCACAGATACGCAGTATTTT. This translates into CAISESGRATDTQYF.

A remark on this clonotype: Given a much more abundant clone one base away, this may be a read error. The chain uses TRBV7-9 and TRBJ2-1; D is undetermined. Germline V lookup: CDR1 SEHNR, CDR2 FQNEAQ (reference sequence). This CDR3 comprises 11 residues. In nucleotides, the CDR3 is TGTGCCAGCAGCGCCAGAAATGAGCAGTCCTTC. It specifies CASSARNEQSF.

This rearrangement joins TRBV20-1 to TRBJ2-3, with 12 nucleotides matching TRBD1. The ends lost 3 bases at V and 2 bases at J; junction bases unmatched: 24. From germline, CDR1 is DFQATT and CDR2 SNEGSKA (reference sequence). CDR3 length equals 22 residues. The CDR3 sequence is CSASVGTGGLASGGHPTDTQYF. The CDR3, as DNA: TGCAGTGCTAGTGTCGGGACAGGGGGCTTGGCTAGCGGGGGCCACCCCACAGATACGCAGTATTTT.

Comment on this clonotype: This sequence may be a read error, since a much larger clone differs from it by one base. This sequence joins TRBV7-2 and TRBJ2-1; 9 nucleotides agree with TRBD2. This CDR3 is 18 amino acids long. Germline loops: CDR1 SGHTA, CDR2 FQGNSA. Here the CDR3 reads CASSPARRREGSSSERFF. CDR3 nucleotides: TGTGCCAGCAGCCCCGCCCGGCGGCGGGAGGGCAGCTCCAGTGAGCGGTTCTTC. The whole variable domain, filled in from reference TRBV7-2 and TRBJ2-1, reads GAGVSQSPSNKVTEKGKDVELRCDPISGHTALYWYRQSLGQGLEFLIYFQGNSAPDKSGLPSDRFSAERTGGSVSTLTIQRTQQEDSAVYLCASSPARRREGSSSERFFGPGTRLTVL.

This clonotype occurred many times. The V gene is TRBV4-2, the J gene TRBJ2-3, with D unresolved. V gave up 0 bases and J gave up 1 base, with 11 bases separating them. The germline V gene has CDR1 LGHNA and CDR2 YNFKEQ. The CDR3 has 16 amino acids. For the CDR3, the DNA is TGTGCCAGCAGCCAAGAGGGCCCCCCGCGCACAGATACGCAGTATTTT. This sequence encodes CASSQEGPPRTDTQYF.